The 26 T cell receptor beta chains listed next were all sequenced from one sample in a study of TIL therapy for anti-PD-1-resistant metastatic lung cancer. Sequencing used immunoSEQ v3. The table came from immunoSEQ multiplex PCR; TCRdb's copy has only in-frame clones and leaves some out. Among tens of thousands of clones listed, 70% to 85% were seen once. The time point denotes: pre-treatment sample, taken before nivolumab and TIL therapy. The tumor samples were excised metastases, mostly pleural nodules or supraclavicular lymph nodes. The sequencing used tumor tissue, collected at baseline. The source of these receptors is a person aged 25-80 years with non-small cell lung cancer.

The J gene is TRBJ2-5, the V gene TRBV11-2, with TRBD2 as a possible D gene (5 bases). The assigned J gene may be wrong: the sequence end matches TRBJ2-7 better. CDR3 length: 13 residues. Germline V gives CDR1 SGHAT, CDR2 FQNNGV. The CDR3 sequence is CASSMPGSYEQYF. The CDR3, as DNA: TGTGCCAGCAGCATGCCGGGGTCCTACGAGCAGTACTTC.

The chain has TRBV5-1 and TRBJ2-7, with 11 bases identical to TRBD2. This CDR3 spans 16 amino acids. Trimming at V came to 5 bases and at J to 2 bases, leaving 9 bases not matched to a gene. Germline V gene data show CDR1 as SGHRS and CDR2 as YFSETQ. The DNA for the CDR3 is TGCGCCAGCAGGGTAATAGCGGGGGGGCTCCCCTACGAGCAGTACTTC. This encodes CASRVIAGGLPYEQYF.

The chain uses TRBV10-3 and TRBJ2-7; D gene unclear. The CDR3 spans 14 residues. V dropped 2 bases and J dropped 0 bases, with 8 bases sitting between them. The germline V gene encodes CDR1 ENHRY and CDR2 SYGVKD. The CDR3 bases are TGTGCCATCAGTGAGACCAGGAACTCCTACGAGCAGTACTTC. Its translation is CAISETRNSYEQYF.

The rearrangement links TRBV5-1 to TRBJ1-4; D unresolved. The CDR3 length is 16 residues. Germline-derived CDR1 and CDR2 are SGHRS and YFSETQ. The V end was cut by 3 bases, the J end by 8 bases, with 20 bases between. CDR3 DNA: TGCGCCAGCAGCTCTAGCCCGGGGTTCGGACCCGAAAAACTGTTTTTT. Amino acids: CASSSSPGFGPEKLFF.

The chain links TRBV19 to TRBJ1-2, with D unresolved. Between the trimmed V and J ends, which lost 5 bases and 7 bases, there was a span of 14 bases. This CDR3 has 13 amino acids. Per the germline V gene, CDR1 is LNHDA and CDR2 is SQIVND (reference sequence). The CDR3: CASSFGSGIGYTF. As DNA, the CDR3 is TGTGCCAGTAGTTTTGGAAGCGGTATTGGCTACACCTTC.

The chain links TRBV7-9 to TRBJ1-4; 10 nucleotides line up with TRBD1. V lost 5 bases, J lost 5 bases, and 2 bases stayed unmatched. Germline lookup yields CDR1 SEHNR and CDR2 FQNEAQ (reference sequence). CDR3 length: 14 amino acids. The CDR3 sequence: CASSRQGANEKLFF. CDR3 DNA sequence: TGTGCCAGCAGCCGACAGGGGGCGAATGAAAAACTGTTTTTT. Variable domain in full (rest from reference TRBV7-9 and TRBJ1-4): DTGVSQNPRHKITKRGQNVTFRCDPISEHNRLYWYRQTLGQGPEFLTYFQNEAQLEKSRLLSDRFSAERPKGSFSTLEIQRTEQGDSAMYLCASSRQGANEKLFFGSGTQLSVL.

V and J are TRBV5-4 and TRBJ2-5; 7 bases are a match to TRBD2. Germline V CDR1 and CDR2: SGHNT, YYREEE (reference sequence). The CDR3 length is 13 residues. V shed 4 bases, J shed 3 bases, and the junction held 3 bases outside the gene matches. The CDR3 bases are TGTGCCAGCAGCCCCCGGGGGGAAGAGACCCAGTACTTC. It encodes CASSPRGEETQYF.

This chain connects TRBV15 to TRBJ1-5, with 10 bases fitting TRBD1. Germline-derived CDR1 and CDR2 are LNHNV and YYDKDF (reference sequence). The junction had 2 bases not matched to a gene; V was cut back by 3 bases and J by 6 bases. This CDR3 spans 14 amino acids. The CDR3 bases are TGTGCCACCAGCAGGACAGGGGGCGTTCAGCCCCAGCATTTT. Its translation: CATSRTGGVQPQHF.

The table lists this clone with a few counts. The V and J genes are TRBV28 and TRBJ1-5; 7 nucleotides align to TRBD1. The CDR3 is made up of 16 amino acids. The J segment lost 2 bases and the V segment lost 10 bases, leaving 14 bases of the junction unmatched. Germline V lookup: CDR1 MDHEN, CDR2 SYDVKM. The CDR3 coding sequence is TGTGCCATCTCCGAGACAGGGTCTGGGGGCAATCAGCCCCAGCATTTT. This codes for CAISETGSGGNQPQHF.

The CDR3 sequence is CTSSQVELGNYEQYF. DNA for the CDR3: TGCACCAGCAGCCAAGTTGAATTGGGGAACTACGAGCAGTACTTC. This sequence joins TRBV1 and TRBJ2-7. TRBV1 is flagged as a pseudogene. The CDR3 is 15 amino acids.

This clone was seen only once. The rearrangement links TRBV5-1 to TRBJ2-3, with D possibly being TRBD1 or TRBD2 (5 bases each). The V and J ends lost 3 bases and 8 bases respectively, with 16 bases between them. The CDR3 runs 14 residues. Germline assignment: CDR1 SGHRS and CDR2 YFSETQ. CDR3 nucleotides: TGCGCCAGCAGCTCTTGGGGGAGAGAGGGTACGCAGTATTTT. Translation gives CASSSWGREGTQYF.

The CDR3 bases are TGTGCCAGCAGTCCCAGGGGGGCGCGGAATGAGCAGTTCTTC. Translated: CASSPRGARNEQFF. This chain links TRBV28 with TRBJ2-1; TRBD1 might be the D (7 bases). CDR3 length equals 14 residues. Germline V lookup: CDR1 MDHEN, CDR2 SYDVKM. Trimming removed 5 bases at V and 7 bases at J, with 15 bases between.

The chain carries TRBV9 and TRBJ2-2; D uncertain. Germline V gene sequence: CDR1 SGDLS, CDR2 YYNGEE. This CDR3 contains 15 residues. Trimming pared 0 bases from V and 3 bases from J, leaving 9 bases between. Here the CDR3 DNA reads TGTGCCAGCAGCGTAGGGGGATATCACACCGGGGAGCTGTTTTTT. Translating gives CASSVGGYHTGELFF.

The chain has TRBV4-3 and TRBJ1-2, with 12 bases matching TRBD1. The CDR3 extends over 15 amino acids. Germline CDR1 LGHNA, CDR2 YSLEER. Unmatched junction bases numbered 4, after V lost 2 bases and J lost 6 bases. The CDR3 reads CASSQIWDRGHGYTF. In nucleotides, the CDR3 is TGCGCCAGCAGCCAAATTTGGGACAGGGGGCATGGCTACACCTTC.

The chain carries TRBV28 and TRBJ2-7, with 13 bases lining up with TRBD2. Unmatched junction bases numbered 5, after V lost 6 bases and J lost 6 bases. Germline V gene lookup returns CDR1 MDHEN and CDR2 SYDVKM. There are 14 residues in the CDR3. CDR3: CASRLAGGLGEQYF. In nucleotides, the CDR3 is TGTGCCAGCAGACTAGCGGGAGGGCTGGGCGAGCAGTACTTC.

The V call is TRBV5-4, the J call TRBJ2-5; D call uncertain. This CDR3 is 13 amino acids long. V was trimmed by 4 bases and J by 3 bases, leaving 10 bases between them. The germline CDR1 and CDR2 sequences are SGHNT and YYREEE (reference sequence). The CDR3 DNA follows: TGTGCCAGCAGCCTCGGGTCAGAAGAGACCCAGTACTTC. Protein sequence: CASSLGSEETQYF.

V is TRBV28 and J is TRBJ2-7; D perhaps matches TRBD2 (6 bases). CDR1 and CDR2 from the germline V gene are MDHEN and SYDVKM. Trimming stripped 6 bases from V and 6 bases from J, with 9 bases between. The CDR3 is 11 residues long. CDR3 nucleotides: TGTGCCAGCAGGGAGGGTTTCGAGCAGTACTTC. Its translation: CASREGFEQYF.

The V call is TRBV7-3, the J call TRBJ2-2; weak D call: TRBD1 (6 bases). CDR1 SGHTA and CDR2 FQGTGA come from the germline V gene. V was clipped by 6 bases and J by 2 bases, with 10 bases between them. The CDR3 extends over 14 amino acids. The CDR3 is CASRGQINTGELFF. The CDR3 DNA reads as TGTGCCAGCAGAGGACAGATCAACACCGGGGAGCTGTTTTTT.

This clone appeared a single time. The CDR3 DNA is TGCGCCAGCAGCTTGGGAGGGGCTCTAGGGGACGAGCAGTACTTC. It encodes CASSLGGALGDEQYF. The chain has TRBV5-1 and TRBJ2-7; D is perhaps TRBD1 or TRBD2 (5 bases each). The V gene's germline CDR1 is SGHRS and CDR2 YFSETQ. The CDR3 has 15 amino acids. V was trimmed by 0 bases and J by 5 bases, leaving 15 bases between them.

This chain joins TRBV6-5 and TRBJ2-7; 12 bases align to TRBD2. The CDR3 contains 15 residues. From germline, CDR1 is MNHEY and CDR2 SVGAGI. V was pared by 5 bases and J by 6 bases, with 8 bases of the junction left unmatched. The CDR3 region has the DNA TGTGCCAGCAGTCCCCGGACTAGCGGGATGGGCGAGCAGTACTTC. Translated, it gives CASSPRTSGMGEQYF.

The chain uses TRBV29-1 and TRBJ2-6; unclear D gene. The germline V gene encodes CDR1 SQVTM and CDR2 ANQGSEA. V shed 6 bases and J shed 3 bases, with 12 bases lying between them. There are 14 residues in the CDR3. In DNA form, the CDR3 reads TGCAGCGTGTCTCCGGGCGGTGGGGCCAACGTCCTGACTTTC. Amino acids: CSVSPGGGANVLTF.

The rearrangement uses TRBV9 and TRBJ2-3, with D possibly being TRBD1 or TRBD2 (7 bases each). V dropped 2 bases and J dropped 1 base, with 14 bases sitting between them. The CDR3 totals 16 residues. The germline V gene has CDR1 SGDLS and CDR2 YYNGEE. CDR3 DNA sequence: TGTGCCAGCAGCGTCCCCAGGGGGGGTGGCACAGATACGCAGTATTTT. This gives the protein CASSVPRGGGTDTQYF.

This chain joins TRBV19 and TRBJ2-2, with 7 bases lining up with TRBD1. This CDR3 has 14 residues. J was trimmed by 5 bases and V by 7 bases; bases with no gene match: 7. Germline V gene data show CDR1 as LNHDA and CDR2 as SQIVND (reference sequence). The CDR3 spells CASTYRGLTGELFF. CDR3 nucleotides: TGTGCCAGTACATACAGGGGCCTAACCGGGGAGCTGTTTTTT.

This sequence joins TRBV30 and TRBJ1-1; 8 bases are shared with TRBD1. CDR1 is GTSNPN, CDR2 SVGIG, per germline (reference sequence). CDR3 length: 13 amino acids. Trimming took 4 bases from V and 3 from J; bases not matched to a gene: 4. As DNA, the CDR3 is TGTGCCTGGAAGACAGGGGAGTACACTGAAGCTTTCTTT. Protein: CAWKTGEYTEAFF.

CDR3 DNA: TGCAGTGCACCCGGTCTTTATGGCTACACCTTC. It encodes CSAPGLYGYTF. This chain uses TRBV20-1 with TRBJ1-2; no firm D call. This CDR3 is built from 11 residues. The germline V and J ends were trimmed by 6 bases and 5 bases, with 10 bases remaining between them. Per the germline V gene, CDR1 is DFQATT and CDR2 is SNEGSKA (reference sequence).

The chain couples TRBV12-5 to TRBJ2-3; 8 bases match TRBD1. Germline CDR1 reads LGHNT; CDR2 reads FRNRAP. The CDR3 spans 16 residues. The J segment lost 2 bases and the V segment lost 2 bases, leaving 6 bases of the junction unmatched. The CDR3 DNA is TGTGCTAGTGGTTTGTCTCTCCAGGGGGCCACAGATACGCAGTATTTT. Translating gives CASGLSLQGATDTQYF.